The 14 T cell receptor beta chains given below trace back to one sample, sequenced in a study of cytomegalovirus exposure and HLA in healthy donors. Both 60 Vbeta primers and 13 Jbeta primers went into the PCR. Libraries were prepared by immunoSEQ multiplex PCR; TCRdb keeps only in-frame clonotypes and omits some of them. The profile shows over 85,000 clones, about 78% of them singletons. Sequenced sample: PBMCs. These receptors were obtained from a man aged 40-55 years in good health and CMV-seronegative.

This clone was found a few times. The CDR3 nucleotides are TGTGCCAGCAGTTCCCCGTCGACAGGGAGAGAAAAACTGTTTTTT. Amino acid sequence: CASSSPSTGREKLFF. V is TRBV27 and J is TRBJ1-4, with 7 bases matching TRBD1. V shed 4 bases and J 8 bases; nucleotides not matched to a gene: 10. The germline V gene encodes CDR1 MNHEY and CDR2 SMNVEV (reference sequence). The CDR3 length is 15 residues.

The gene calls are TRBV9 and TRBJ1-1, with D unresolved. From germline, CDR1 is SGDLS and CDR2 YYNGEE. This CDR3 is 13 amino acids long. Trimming took off 2 bases at V and 5 bases at J, with 10 bases between the two ends. CDR3: CASSVKAGTEAFF. The CDR3 DNA sequence: TGTGCCAGCAGCGTTAAGGCGGGAACTGAAGCTTTCTTT.

The rearrangement links TRBV30 to TRBJ2-7; no clear D gene. The germline V gene encodes CDR1 GTSNPN and CDR2 SVGIG (reference sequence). The CDR3 is 11 residues long. Trimming removed 3 bases from V and 6 bases from J, with 9 bases in between. The CDR3 nucleotides read TGTGCCTGGAGCTCCCCGGGCGAGCAGTACTTC. It yields the protein CAWSSPGEQYF. Based on the CDR3 plus reference TRBV30 and TRBJ2-7, the full variable domain is SQTIHQWPATLVQPVGSPLSLECTVEGTSNPNLYWYRQAAGRGLQLLFYSVGIGQISSEVPQNLSASRPQDRQFILSSKKLLLSDSGFYLCAWSSPGEQYFGPGTRLTVT.

CDR3: CASRDGTGGAKNIQYF. The CDR3 DNA reads TGTGCCAGCAGGGACGGGACAGGGGGGGCCAAAAACATTCAGTACTTC. This chain joins TRBV2 and TRBJ2-4; the match to TRBD1 covers 11 bases. V shed 6 bases, J shed 1 base, and the junction held 5 bases outside the gene matches. The CDR3 is 16 amino acids. CDR1 and CDR2 from the germline V gene are SNHLY and FYNNEI.

The J gene is TRBJ1-1, the V gene TRBV9; 11 bases align to TRBD1. CDR3 length: 17 amino acids. V trimming: 0 bases; J trimming: 6 bases; junction bases outside the gene matches: 10. The germline V gene has CDR1 SGDLS and CDR2 YYNGEE. The CDR3 here is CASSVAIGGQGDSEAFF. DNA for the CDR3: TGTGCCAGCAGCGTAGCTATAGGGGGACAGGGGGATTCTGAAGCTTTCTTT.

This sequence joins TRBV7-9 and TRBJ2-2, with 12 bases lining up with TRBD2. CDR1 and CDR2 (germline): SEHNR, FQNEAQ (reference sequence). The V and J ends lost 5 bases and 4 bases, in that order; junction bases with no gene match: 5. This CDR3 comprises 16 residues. The CDR3 nucleotides read TGTGCCAGCAGCCGGCTAGCGGGAGGGGGCACCGGGGAGCTGTTTTTT. Protein sequence: CASSRLAGGGTGELFF.

Of note for this clone: Germline is not matched at one junction end, which may reflect a read error. The gene calls are TRBV7-9 and TRBJ1-6; possibly TRBD1 for D (5 bases). The CDR3 is 14 residues long. Germline V lookup: CDR1 SEHNR, CDR2 FQNEAQ (reference sequence). The DNA of the CDR3 is TGTGCCAGCAGCTTAGGGGACTATAGTTCACCCCTCCACTTT. Translated, it gives CASSLGDYSSPLHF.

The chain has TRBV7-2 and TRBJ2-5; D is unresolved. CDR3 length: 15 amino acids. From germline, CDR1 is SGHTA and CDR2 FQGNSA. Trimming took off 2 bases at V and 4 bases at J, with 14 bases between the two ends. The CDR3 DNA is TGTGCCAGCAGCTTATTTCCCATATTCGGAGAGACCCAGTACTTC. Translated: CASSLFPIFGETQYF.

The chain has TRBV19 and TRBJ2-3; D not resolved. This CDR3 comprises 16 residues. Trimming shortened V by 3 bases and J by 0 bases, and 13 bases separated the two germline ends. Germline CDR1 LNHDA, CDR2 SQIVND (reference sequence). The CDR3, as DNA: TGTGCCAGTAGTATCTGGTCGAAAGCTAGCACAGATACGCAGTATTTT. It is translated as CASSIWSKASTDTQYF.

The chain has TRBV5-4 and TRBJ2-7; 8 bases agree with TRBD2. V gave up 3 bases and J gave up 0 bases; unmatched junction bases: 5. The V gene's germline CDR1 is SGHNT and CDR2 YYREEE (reference sequence). The CDR3 is 15 amino acids. The CDR3 protein is CASSSGTRDSYEQYF. The CDR3 DNA is TGTGCCAGCAGCTCCGGGACTAGGGACTCCTACGAGCAGTACTTC.

The genes are TRBV28 and TRBJ2-1; maybe TRBD2 (5 bases). The ends were cut back, 3 bases at V and 4 bases at J, with 7 bases in the middle. Looked up from germline, CDR1 is MDHEN and CDR2 is SYDVKM. CDR3 length equals 13 residues. As DNA, the CDR3 is TGTGCCAGCAGTTTGGGCGGGTACAATGAGCAGTTCTTC. Its protein product is CASSLGGYNEQFF.

The V gene is TRBV2, the J gene TRBJ1-1, with TRBD1 matching over 11 bases. Germline CDR1 is SNHLY and CDR2 is FYNNEI. The CDR3 loop spans 13 amino acids. V shed 7 bases, J shed 5 bases, and the junction held 3 bases outside the gene matches. As DNA, the CDR3 is TGTGCCAGCACTGGGACAGGGGGGACTGAAGCTTTCTTT. Its translation: CASTGTGGTEAFF.

This clone appeared a few times. The chain couples TRBV2 to TRBJ1-1; TRBD1 aligns across 8 bases. CDR3 length equals 12 residues. Germline CDR1 and CDR2: SNHLY and FYNNEI. J gave up 8 bases and V 4 bases, and 3 bases lay outside the gene matches. The CDR3 region has the DNA TGTGCCAGCAGTGCCCGGGACAGGGAAGCTTTCTTT. Translating it yields CASSARDREAFF.

The chain uses TRBV7-6 and TRBJ2-1, with unresolved D. CDR1 and CDR2 (germline): SGHVS, FNYEAQ. Trimming stripped 5 bases from V and 9 bases from J, with 8 bases between. This CDR3 is 11 amino acids long. The DNA of the CDR3 is TGTGCCAGCAGCCCAAATTTTGAGCAGTTCTTC. This codes for CASSPNFEQFF.